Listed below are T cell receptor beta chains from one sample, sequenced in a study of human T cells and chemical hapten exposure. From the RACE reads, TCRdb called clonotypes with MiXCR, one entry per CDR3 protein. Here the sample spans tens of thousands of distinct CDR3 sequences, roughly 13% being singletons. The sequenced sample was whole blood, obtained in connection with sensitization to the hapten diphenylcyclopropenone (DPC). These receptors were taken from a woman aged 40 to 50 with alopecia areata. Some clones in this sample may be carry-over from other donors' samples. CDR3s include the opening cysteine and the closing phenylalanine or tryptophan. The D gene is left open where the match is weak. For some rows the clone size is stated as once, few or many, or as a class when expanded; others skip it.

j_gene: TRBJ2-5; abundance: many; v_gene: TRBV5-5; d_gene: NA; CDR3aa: CASSSWGQETQYF; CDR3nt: TGTGCCAGCAGCTCCTGGGGCCAAGAGACCCAGTACTTC
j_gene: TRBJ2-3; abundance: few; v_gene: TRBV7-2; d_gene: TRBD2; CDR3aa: CASSRVSGGDTDTQYF; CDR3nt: TGTGCCAGCAGCCGCGTTAGCGGGGGGGACACAGATACGCAGTATTTT
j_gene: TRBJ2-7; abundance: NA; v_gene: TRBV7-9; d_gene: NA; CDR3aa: CASSLGLAPYEQYF; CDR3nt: TGTGCCAGCAGCTTAGGGCTAGCTCCCTACGAGCAGTACTTC
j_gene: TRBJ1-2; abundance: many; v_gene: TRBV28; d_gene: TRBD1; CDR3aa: CASKQGNYGYTF; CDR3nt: TGTGCCAGTAAACAGGGGAACTATGGCTACACCTTC
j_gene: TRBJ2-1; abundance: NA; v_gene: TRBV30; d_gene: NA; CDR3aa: CVWSGWGREFF; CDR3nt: TGTGTCTGGAGTGGGTGGGGAAGGGAGTTCTTC
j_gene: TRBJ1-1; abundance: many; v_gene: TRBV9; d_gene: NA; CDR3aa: CASSVDGPTEAFF; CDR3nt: TGTGCCAGCAGCGTAGATGGCCCCACTGAAGCTTTCTTT
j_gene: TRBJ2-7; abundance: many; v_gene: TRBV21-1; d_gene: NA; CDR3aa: CASSPKGASSGVPYEQYF; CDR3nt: TGTGCCAGCAGCCCGAAGGGCGCGTCTAGCGGGGTCCCCTACGAGCAGTACTTC
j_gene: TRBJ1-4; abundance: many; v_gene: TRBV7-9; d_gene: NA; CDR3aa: CASSLIGGANEKLFF; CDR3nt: TGTGCCAGCAGCTTAATCGGTGGCGCTAATGAAAAACTGTTTTTT
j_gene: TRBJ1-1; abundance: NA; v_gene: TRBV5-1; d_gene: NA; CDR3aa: CASSFSMNTEAFF; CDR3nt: TGCGCCAGCAGCTTCAGCATGAACACTGAAGCTTTCTTT
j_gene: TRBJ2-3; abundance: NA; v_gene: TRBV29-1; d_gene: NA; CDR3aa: CSVRRDGTDTQYF; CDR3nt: TGCAGCGTTCGCCGGGACGGCACAGATACGCAGTATTTT
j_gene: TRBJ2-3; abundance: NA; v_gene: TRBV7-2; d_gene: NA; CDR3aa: CASSNLADTQYF; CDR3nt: TGTGCCAGCAGCAACCTCGCAGATACGCAGTATTTT
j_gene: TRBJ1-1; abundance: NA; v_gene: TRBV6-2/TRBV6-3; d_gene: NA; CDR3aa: CASSSDSFKTEAFF; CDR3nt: TGTGCCAGCAGTTCGGACAGTTTTAAAACTGAAGCTTTCTTT
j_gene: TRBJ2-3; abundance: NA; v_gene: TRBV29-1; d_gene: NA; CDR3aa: CSARSTDTQYF; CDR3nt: TGCAGCGCTAGAAGCACAGATACGCAGTATTTT
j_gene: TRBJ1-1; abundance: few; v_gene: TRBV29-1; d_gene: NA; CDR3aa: CSVVRITTEAFF; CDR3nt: TGCAGCGTTGTCCGTATAACGACTGAAGCTTTCTTT
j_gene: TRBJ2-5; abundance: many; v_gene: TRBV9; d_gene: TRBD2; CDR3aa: CASSVVGGSGETQYF; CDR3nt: TGTGCCAGCAGCGTAGTTGGCGGGAGTGGAGAGACCCAGTACTTC
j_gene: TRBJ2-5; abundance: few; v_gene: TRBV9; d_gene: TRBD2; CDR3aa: CASSVWGLADQETQYF; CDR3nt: TGTGCCAGCAGCGTTTGGGGACTAGCGGACCAAGAGACCCAGTACTTC
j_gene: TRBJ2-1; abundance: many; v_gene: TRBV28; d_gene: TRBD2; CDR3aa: CASSLMRGSSYNEQFF; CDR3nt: TGTGCCAGCAGTTTAATGCGCGGGAGCTCCTACAATGAGCAGTTCTTC
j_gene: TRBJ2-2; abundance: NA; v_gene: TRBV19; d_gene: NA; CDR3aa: CASSPRESAITGELFF; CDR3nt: TGTGCCAGTAGTCCCCGGGAGTCGGCGATCACCGGGGAGCTGTTTTTT
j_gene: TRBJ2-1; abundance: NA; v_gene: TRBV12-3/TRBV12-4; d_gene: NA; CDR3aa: CASSLNSGEPNEQFF; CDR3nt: TGTGCCAGCAGTTTAAATTCGGGAGAACCGAATGAGCAGTTCTTC
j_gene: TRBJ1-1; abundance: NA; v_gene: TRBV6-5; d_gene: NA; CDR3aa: CASSYSRQFEAFF; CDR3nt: TGTGCCAGCAGTTACTCGCGACAGTTTGAAGCTTTCTTT
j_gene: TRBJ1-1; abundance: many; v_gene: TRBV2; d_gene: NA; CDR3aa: CASSVPRAIITNTEAFF; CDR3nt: TGTGCCAGCAGTGTTCCCAGGGCGATTATTACTAACACTGAAGCTTTCTTT
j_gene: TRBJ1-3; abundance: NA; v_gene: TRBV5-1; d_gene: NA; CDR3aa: CASRDSGNTIYF; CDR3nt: TGCGCCAGCCGGGACTCTGGAAACACCATATATTTT
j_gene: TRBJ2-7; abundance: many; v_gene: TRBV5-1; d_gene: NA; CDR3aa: CASSLEAGKGYEQYF; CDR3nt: TGCGCCAGCAGCTTGGAGGCAGGGAAAGGATACGAGCAGTACTTC
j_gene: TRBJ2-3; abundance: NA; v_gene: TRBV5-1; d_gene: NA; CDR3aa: CASSLGHQEADTQYF; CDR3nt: TGCGCCAGCAGCTTGGGACACCAGGAGGCGGATACGCAGTATTTT
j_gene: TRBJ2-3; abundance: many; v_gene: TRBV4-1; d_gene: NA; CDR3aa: CASSQGWGTDTQYF; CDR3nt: TGCGCCAGCAGCCAGGGTTGGGGCACAGATACGCAGTATTTT
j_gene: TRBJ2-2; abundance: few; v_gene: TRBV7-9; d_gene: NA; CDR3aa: CASSFGGVFTGELFF; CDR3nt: TGTGCCAGCAGCTTTGGCGGGGTATTCACCGGGGAGCTGTTTTTT
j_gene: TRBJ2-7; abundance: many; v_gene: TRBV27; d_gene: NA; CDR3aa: CASRNGIYEQYF; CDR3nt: TGTGCCAGCCGGAACGGAATATACGAGCAGTACTTC
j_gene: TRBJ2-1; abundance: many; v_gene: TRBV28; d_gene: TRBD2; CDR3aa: CASSLSASGAPYNEQFF; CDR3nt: TGTGCCAGCAGTTTATCGGCTAGCGGGGCCCCCTACAATGAGCAGTTCTTC
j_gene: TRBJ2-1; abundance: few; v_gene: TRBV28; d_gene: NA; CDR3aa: CASSLWGNEQFF; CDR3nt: TGTGCCAGCAGTTTATGGGGGAATGAGCAGTTCTTC
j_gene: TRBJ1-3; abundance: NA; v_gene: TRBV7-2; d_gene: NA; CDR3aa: CASSITMDSGNTIYF; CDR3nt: TGTGCCAGCAGCATCACCATGGACTCTGGAAACACCATATATTTT
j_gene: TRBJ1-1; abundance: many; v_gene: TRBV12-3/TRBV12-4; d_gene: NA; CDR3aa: CASRLTGRNTEAFF; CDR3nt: TGTGCCAGCAGACTTACAGGGAGGAACACTGAAGCTTTCTTT
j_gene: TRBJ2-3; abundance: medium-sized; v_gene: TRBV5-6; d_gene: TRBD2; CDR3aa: CASSSRGALGDTQYF; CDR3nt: TGTGCCAGCAGCTCGCGGGGGGCGCTGGGGGATACGCAGTATTTT
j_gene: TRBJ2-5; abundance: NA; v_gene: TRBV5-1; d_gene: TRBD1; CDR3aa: CASSGTGFQETQYF; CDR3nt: TGCGCCAGCAGCGGGACAGGGTTCCAAGAGACCCAGTACTTC
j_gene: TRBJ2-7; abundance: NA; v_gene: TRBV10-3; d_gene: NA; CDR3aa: CAISAAGLYEQYF; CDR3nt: TGTGCCATCAGTGCGGCGGGATTATACGAGCAGTACTTC
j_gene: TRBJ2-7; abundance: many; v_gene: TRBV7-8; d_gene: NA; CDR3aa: CASSLPRDQPSEQYF; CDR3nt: TGTGCCAGCAGCTTACCCAGGGACCAACCTTCGGAGCAGTACTTC
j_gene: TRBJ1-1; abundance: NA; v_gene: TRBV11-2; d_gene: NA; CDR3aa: CASSTGSYTEAFF; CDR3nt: TGTGCCAGCAGCACGGGGTCTTACACTGAAGCTTTCTTT
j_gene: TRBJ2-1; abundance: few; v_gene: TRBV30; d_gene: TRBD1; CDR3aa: CAWSAGTAYNEQFF; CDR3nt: TGTGCCTGGAGTGCGGGGACAGCCTACAATGAGCAGTTCTTC
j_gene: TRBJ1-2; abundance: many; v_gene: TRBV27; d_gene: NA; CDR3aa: CASSFTANYGYTF; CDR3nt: TGTGCCAGCAGTTTTACAGCGAACTATGGCTACACCTTC
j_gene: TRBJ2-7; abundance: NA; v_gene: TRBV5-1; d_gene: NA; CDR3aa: CASSLGPYYEQYF; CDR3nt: TGCGCCAGCAGCTTGGGGCCGTACTACGAGCAGTACTTC
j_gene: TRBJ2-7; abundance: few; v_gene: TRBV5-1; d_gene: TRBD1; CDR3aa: CASRQGAAYEQYF; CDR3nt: TGCGCCAGCAGGCAGGGGGCGGCCTACGAGCAGTACTTC
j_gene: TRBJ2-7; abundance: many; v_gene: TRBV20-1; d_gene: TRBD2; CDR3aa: CSALRSGRALGEQYF; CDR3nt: TGCAGTGCTCTCCGCAGCGGGAGGGCCCTGGGGGAGCAGTACTTC
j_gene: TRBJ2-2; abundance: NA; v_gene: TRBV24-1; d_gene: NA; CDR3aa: CATSASTGELFF; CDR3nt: TGTGCCACCAGTGCCTCCACCGGGGAGCTGTTTTTT